What follows are 28 T cell receptor beta chains derived from one specimen sequenced in a study of CD8 T cells in Susac syndrome. Random hexamers were used to reverse transcribe the RNA input (about 0.5 to 1 ug). TCRdb re-called the immunoSEQ multiplex PCR reads with MiXCR, one entry per CDR3 protein. The sample shows about 210,000 distinct CDR3 sequences, 95% of them seen only once. The sequenced sample consisted of CD4+ T cells from PBMCs. These receptors were taken from a human donor with multiple sclerosis.

This clonotype appeared a single time. V usage is TRBV15 and J usage is TRBJ2-5; D unclear. Germline values: CDR1 LNHNV, CDR2 YYDKDF (reference sequence). V lost 5 bases and J 0 bases, leaving 4 bases between the germline ends. The CDR3 is 12 amino acids. DNA of the CDR3: TGTGCCACCAGCTGGTACCAAGAGACCCAGTACTTC. Amino acid sequence: CATSWYQETQYF.

V is TRBV3-1 and J is TRBJ1-4; D is perhaps TRBD1 (5 bases). Germline V gives CDR1 LGHDT, CDR2 YNNKEL (reference sequence). V was shortened by 0 bases and J by 7 bases, with 12 bases between the two germline ends. This CDR3 contains 15 residues. In DNA, the CDR3 is TGTGCCAGCAGCCAAGAAGGGGAAAAGACTGAAAAACTGTTTTTT. This codes for CASSQEGEKTEKLFF.

This chain joins TRBV24-1 and TRBJ2-1; 8 bases are a match to TRBD1. The germline V gene encodes CDR1 KGHDR and CDR2 SFDVKD. The CDR3 spans 16 residues. The J segment lost 2 bases and the V segment lost 2 bases, leaving 4 bases of the junction unmatched. CDR3 coding DNA: TGTGCCACCAGTGATTCAGGACAGGGACCCTACAATGAGCAGTTCTTC. Translated, it gives CATSDSGQGPYNEQFF.

The chain couples TRBV7-8 to TRBJ2-3; possibly TRBD2 for D (6 bases). The CDR3 loop spans 13 amino acids. V was pared by 2 bases and J by 4 bases, with 7 bases between. Germline values: CDR1 SGHVS, CDR2 FQNEAQ. The CDR3: CASSLLAADTQYF. DNA for the CDR3: TGTGCCAGCAGCTTATTAGCGGCAGATACGCAGTATTTT.

The gene calls are TRBV12-3 or TRBV12-4 and TRBJ2-7; 7 bases map to TRBD2. The CDR3 contains 13 residues. The V segment lost 7 bases and the J segment 6 bases; nucleotides outside the gene matches: 9. DNA for the CDR3: TGTGCCAGCACTGCGGGGAGGGATCTCGAGCAGTACTTC. Translation: CASTAGRDLEQYF.

This clonotype has just one count. V is TRBV7-8 and J is TRBJ2-4; weak D call: TRBD2 (5 bases). Germline V CDR1 and CDR2: SGHVS, FQNEAQ. Trimming cost V 1 base and J 8 bases, with 9 bases left between them. This CDR3 is built from 13 residues. CDR3 DNA sequence: TGTGCCAGCAGCTTAGTGTGGGGAGACATTCAGTACTTC. Its translation: CASSLVWGDIQYF.

This clonotype has only a few counts. The chain joins TRBV2 to TRBJ2-7; 7 bases are shared with TRBD1. CDR1 and CDR2 (germline): SNHLY, FYNNEI. The CDR3 is 13 amino acids. V lost 5 bases, J lost 2 bases, and 3 bases stayed unmatched. In nucleotides, the CDR3 is TGTGCCAGCAGTCCCGGGACAGCCTACGAGCAGTACTTC. It specifies CASSPGTAYEQYF.

The chain carries TRBV10-3 and TRBJ2-7, with 8 positions matching TRBD2. Germline V gene data show CDR1 as ENHRY and CDR2 as SYGVKD. The J segment lost 4 bases and the V segment lost 0 bases, leaving 5 bases of the junction unmatched. The CDR3 is made up of 15 amino acids. In DNA, the CDR3 is TGTGCCATCAGTGAGTCAGCGGGAGTGGCTTACGAGCAGTACTTC. Encoded protein: CAISESAGVAYEQYF.

The rearrangement links TRBV2 to TRBJ2-2, with 8 positions matching TRBD1. This CDR3 spans 13 amino acids. Germline values: CDR1 SNHLY, CDR2 FYNNEI. The J segment lost 2 bases and the V segment lost 10 bases, leaving 3 bases of the junction unmatched. The CDR3 bases are TGTGCCAACCAGGGGGCAAACACCGGGGAGCTGTTTTTT. This encodes CANQGANTGELFF.

V usage is TRBV30 and J usage is TRBJ2-7; D possibly corresponds to TRBD1 (6 bases). Germline lookup yields CDR1 GTSNPN and CDR2 SVGIG (reference sequence). The CDR3 is 14 amino acids. The germline V and J ends were trimmed by 4 bases and 6 bases, with 19 bases remaining between them. CDR3 protein: CAWTLTPYRVEQYF. As DNA, the CDR3 is TGTGCCTGGACCTTAACCCCCTACAGGGTCGAGCAGTACTTC.

The rearrangement links TRBV3-1 to TRBJ1-2, with TRBD1 matching over 7 bases. V was pared by 4 bases and J by 3 bases, with 2 bases of the junction left unmatched. Germline CDR1 reads LGHDT; CDR2 reads YNNKEL (reference sequence). The CDR3 is 13 amino acids. This CDR3 is CASSLGQHYGYTF. DNA for the CDR3: TGTGCCAGCAGCCTGGGACAGCACTATGGCTACACCTTC. Filled out from reference TRBV3-1 and TRBJ1-2, the complete variable domain reads DTAVSQTPKYLVTQMGNDKSIKCEQNLGHDTMYWYKQDSKKFLKIMFSYNNKELIINETVPNRFSPKSPDKAHLNLHINSLELGDSAVYFCASSLGQHYGYTFGSGTRLTVV.

V is TRBV3-1 and J is TRBJ2-7; D remains ambiguous. Trimming left V 3 bases short and J 7 bases short, with 13 bases between. This CDR3 contains 13 residues. The V gene's germline CDR1 is LGHDT and CDR2 YNNKEL (reference sequence). The CDR3 sequence: CASSHDVDWEQYF. In DNA, the CDR3 is TGTGCCAGCAGCCACGACGTAGACTGGGAGCAGTACTTC.

This clonotype occurred a few times. This chain joins TRBV30 and TRBJ2-7, with unresolved D. This CDR3 is built from 15 residues. The ends were cut back, 8 bases at V and 2 bases at J, with 22 bases in the middle. CDR1 and CDR2 (germline): GTSNPN, SVGIG (reference sequence). The CDR3 region has the DNA TGTGCCCGCCAAGACACAACCTCACCCGCCTACGAGCAGTACTTC. This sequence encodes CARQDTTSPAYEQYF.

V and J are TRBV27 and TRBJ2-3, with 11 bases that match TRBD2. Trimming removed 7 bases from V and 4 bases from J; junction bases left unmatched: 1. The CDR3 is made up of 13 amino acids. Germline V CDR1 and CDR2: MNHEY, SMNVEV (reference sequence). In DNA, the CDR3 is TGTGCCAGCAAGACTAGCGGGGCAGATACGCAGTATTTT. Translating gives CASKTSGADTQYF.

The gene calls are TRBV2 and TRBJ2-7; 9 nucleotides line up with TRBD1. The CDR3 has 14 residues. Germline-derived CDR1 and CDR2 are SNHLY and FYNNEI. The junction had 5 bases not matched to a gene; V was cut back by 5 bases and J by 3 bases. The CDR3 spells CASSWGQGIYEQYF. The CDR3 region has the DNA TGTGCCAGCAGTTGGGGACAGGGAATCTACGAGCAGTACTTC. Full variable domain (remainder filled in from reference TRBV2 and TRBJ2-7): EPEVTQTPSHQVTQMGQEVILRCVPISNHLYFYWYRQILGQKVEFLVSFYNNEISEKSEIFDDQFSVERPDGSNFTLKIRSTKLEDSAMYFCASSWGQGIYEQYFGPGTRLTVT.

This chain uses TRBV11-2 with TRBJ2-7, with D possibly matching TRBD2 (5 bases). The germline V gene has CDR1 SGHAT and CDR2 FQNNGV. With 5 bases removed from V and 1 base from J, the gap between germline ends came to 6 bases. The CDR3 sequence is 12 residues long. The CDR3 is CASSRESYEQYF. The CDR3, as DNA: TGTGCCAGCAGCAGGGAGTCCTACGAGCAGTACTTC. Based on the CDR3 plus reference TRBV11-2 and TRBJ2-7, the full variable domain is EAGVAQSPRYKIIEKRQSVAFWCNPISGHATLYWYQQILGQGPKLLIQFQNNGVVDDSQLPKDRFSAERLKGVDSTLKIQPAKLEDSAVYLCASSRESYEQYFGPGTRLTVT.

The V gene is TRBV5-1, the J gene TRBJ2-7; D call uncertain. The CDR3 is made up of 15 amino acids. Between the trimmed V and J ends, which lost 4 bases and 0 bases, there was a span of 14 bases. Germline V gene data show CDR1 as SGHRS and CDR2 as YFSETQ. The CDR3 sequence is CASSLDPASSYEQYF. As DNA, the CDR3 is TGCGCCAGCAGCCTCGACCCGGCGAGCTCCTACGAGCAGTACTTC.

The rearrangement joins TRBV29-1 to TRBJ1-2, with D tentatively TRBD1 (5 bases). The CDR3 sequence is 13 residues long. Germline V gene lookup returns CDR1 SQVTM and CDR2 ANQGSEA. Between the trimmed V and J ends, which lost 6 bases and 2 bases, there was a span of 13 bases. As DNA, the CDR3 is TGCAGCGTGACAGTCCAGACGAACTATGGCTACACCTTC. As protein: CSVTVQTNYGYTF.

The gene calls are TRBV24-1 and TRBJ2-5; possibly TRBD1 or TRBD2 for D (5 bases each). This CDR3 has 14 residues. From germline, CDR1 is KGHDR and CDR2 SFDVKD. V lost 3 bases to trimming and J lost 5 bases, with 12 bases between them. The CDR3 is CATSDPPGPETQYF. CDR3 DNA sequence: TGTGCCACCAGTGATCCCCCGGGACCTGAGACCCAGTACTTC.

The CDR3 loop is CASSPDRVSGYTF. The CDR3 nucleotides are TGTGCCAGCAGCCCGGACAGGGTTAGCGGCTACACCTTC. The chain is built from TRBV5-4 and TRBJ1-2; 8 nucleotides match TRBD1. Germline loops: CDR1 SGHNT, CDR2 YYREEE (reference sequence). This CDR3 is built from 13 residues. With V trimmed by 4 bases and J by 8 bases, 7 bases remained unmatched.

The chain carries TRBV11-3 and TRBJ2-3; TRBD1 might be the D (6 bases). Germline V gene lookup returns CDR1 SGHNT and CDR2 YENEEA. The CDR3 is 14 amino acids. V was shortened by 5 bases and J by 8 bases, with 17 bases between the two germline ends. The CDR3: CASSPGTSRSTQYF. CDR3 nucleotide sequence: TGTGCCAGCAGCCCCGGGACATCTAGGAGTACGCAGTATTTT.

V usage is TRBV20-1 and J usage is TRBJ1-2; D is unclear. Between the trimmed V and J ends, which lost 1 base and 6 bases, there was a span of 12 bases. This CDR3 is 13 amino acids long. CDR1 DFQATT and CDR2 SNEGSKA come from the germline V gene (reference sequence). The CDR3 is CSARVGSPNGYTF. Written as DNA, the CDR3 is TGCAGTGCTAGAGTAGGCAGCCCGAATGGCTACACCTTC.

The rearrangement uses TRBV11-3 and TRBJ2-2; 7 bases line up with TRBD2. The germline CDR1 and CDR2 sequences are SGHNT and YENEEA. The CDR3 is 13 amino acids. V lost 2 bases to trimming and J lost 9 bases; unmatched junction nucleotides: 3. The CDR3 is CASSLRTSRELFF. In nucleotides, the CDR3 is TGTGCCAGCAGCTTAAGGACTAGTCGGGAGCTGTTTTTT.

There are a few counts of this clonotype. This chain joins TRBV9 and TRBJ1-2, with D maybe TRBD1 (6 bases). The germline V and J ends were trimmed by 5 bases and 0 bases, with 11 bases remaining between them. Germline assignment: CDR1 SGDLS and CDR2 YYNGEE. CDR3 length equals 14 residues. CDR3 region: CASSRQATNYGYTF. DNA for the CDR3: TGTGCCAGCAGTCGACAGGCAACTAACTATGGCTACACCTTC.

The chain recombines TRBV29-1 with TRBJ2-3, with 11 positions matching TRBD2. The CDR3 covers 15 residues. J gave up 4 bases and V 4 bases, and 7 bases lay outside the gene matches. Germline CDR1 and CDR2: SQVTM and ANQGSEA. The CDR3 DNA reads TGCAGCGTTGCATTCCTAGCGGGGGGTCCAGATACGCAGTATTTT. It yields the protein CSVAFLAGGPDTQYF.

The V call is TRBV15, the J call TRBJ1-6; no clear D. The V end was cut by 0 bases, the J end by 6 bases, with 9 bases between. This CDR3 has 15 residues. Germline CDR1 LNHNV, CDR2 YYDKDF (reference sequence). CDR3 DNA: TGTGCCACCAGCAGAGATCAAGTACCTAATTCACCCCTCCACTTT. The encoded protein is CATSRDQVPNSPLHF.

V is TRBV20-1 and J is TRBJ2-2; D is tentatively TRBD1 or TRBD2 (7 bases each). The CDR3 has 17 residues. CDR1 is DFQATT and CDR2 is SNEGSKA in the germline V gene (reference sequence). The V gene lost 6 bases and the J gene lost 2 bases, with 22 bases spanning the gap. CDR3 loop: CSARPTGRGANTGELFF. The CDR3 DNA reads as TGCAGTGCGCGACCGACAGGGAGGGGTGCTAACACCGGGGAGCTGTTTTTT.

V and J are TRBV7-9 and TRBJ2-7, with D possibly matching TRBD2 (6 bases). CDR1 and CDR2 from the germline V gene are SEHNR and FQNEAQ (reference sequence). CDR3 length: 17 residues. The V end lost 5 bases, the J end lost 0 bases, and 20 bases lay between the germline ends. This chain's CDR3 is CASSQGALAQLSYEQYF. The CDR3 coding sequence is TGTGCCAGCAGCCAAGGGGCCCTAGCGCAACTCTCCTACGAGCAGTACTTC.